These 3 T cell receptor beta chains share one sample of origin, sequenced in a study of blood T cells in healthy people across ages. Together with a sample-barcoded 5' primer, a J-beta primer mix was included in a second PCR lasting about 7 to 11 cycles. TCRdb reanalysed the 5' RACE reads using MiXCR and keeps one entry per CDR3 protein. In the table there are approximately 2,000,000 distinct CDR3 sequences, about two fifths of which are singletons. The sequenced sample consisted of blood. These receptors originate from a human donor in good health.

Points on this clonotype: A much larger clone lies a single base off, so this may be a read error. The V and J genes are TRBV6-5 and TRBJ2-5, with D possibly being TRBD2 (6 bases). V was cut by 2 bases and J by 11 bases, with 18 bases left in between. The CDR3 covers 14 residues. CDR1 and CDR2 from the germline V gene are MNHEY and SVGAGI. DNA of the CDR3: TGTGCCAGCAGTTACCGGGAGAGCTCCTACAAGCAGTACTTC. Translating gives CASSYRESSYKQYF.

The rearrangement uses TRBV9 and TRBJ1-2; TRBD1 matches at 7 bases. Germline CDR1 and CDR2: SGDLS and YYNGEE. The CDR3 has 15 amino acids. Trimming at V came to 2 bases and at J to 5 bases, leaving 9 bases not matched to a gene. CDR3 in DNA: TGTGCCAGCAGCGTTTTTGACAGGGTGGGATATGGCTACACCTTC. It is translated as CASSVFDRVGYGYTF.

The chain links TRBV12-3 or TRBV12-4 to TRBJ2-1; D ambiguous. This CDR3 comprises 14 residues. V lost 6 bases and J lost 8, with 17 bases in between. As DNA, the CDR3 is TGTGCCAGCAGCCCCTCTCCCCAGGTGGATGAGCAGTTCTTC. Translating it yields CASSPSPQVDEQFF.